This T cell receptor (beta chain) stems from a study of cytotoxic CD8 clonotypes in ibrutinib-treated CLL. Some clones are missing from TCRdb's copy, which holds only in-frame ones; the method was immunoSEQ multiplex PCR. Altogether 100,000 or so clones are present, 45% to 65% being singletons, with the ten largest covering roughly 35%. Genomic DNA for TCR beta libraries, roughly 2 micrograms, came from cryopreserved PBMCs. Overall study findings and caveats: T-cell clonality at baseline went above that of age-matched healthy donors and rose and fell with circulating CD8+ T-cell counts.

This clone was recorded once. Its antigen is unknown. The source of this sequence is a human donor with chronic lymphocytic leukemia. This sample comprised PBMCs, obtained after 24 months of ibrutinib treatment.

CDR3 protein: CAWRLTHSGELFF. The CDR3 nucleotides read TGTGCCTGGAGACTGACGCATTCCGGGGAGCTGTTTTTT. V usage is TRBV30 and J usage is TRBJ2-2, with no clear D. The CDR3 spans 13 residues. Looked up from germline, CDR1 is GTSNPN and CDR2 is SVGIG (reference sequence). V gave up 3 bases and J gave up 6 bases, with 11 bases separating them.